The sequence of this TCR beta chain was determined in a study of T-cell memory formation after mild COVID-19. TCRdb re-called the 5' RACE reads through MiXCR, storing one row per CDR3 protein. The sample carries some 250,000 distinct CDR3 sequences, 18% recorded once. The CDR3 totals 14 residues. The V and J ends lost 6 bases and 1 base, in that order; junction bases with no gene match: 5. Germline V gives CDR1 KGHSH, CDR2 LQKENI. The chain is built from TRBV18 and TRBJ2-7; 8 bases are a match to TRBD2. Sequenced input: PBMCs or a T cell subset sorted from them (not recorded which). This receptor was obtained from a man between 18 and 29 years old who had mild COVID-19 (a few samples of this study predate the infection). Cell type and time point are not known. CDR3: CASSRTSRSYEQYF. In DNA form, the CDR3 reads TGTGCCAGCTCGCGGACTAGCCGGTCCTACGAGCAGTACTTC.